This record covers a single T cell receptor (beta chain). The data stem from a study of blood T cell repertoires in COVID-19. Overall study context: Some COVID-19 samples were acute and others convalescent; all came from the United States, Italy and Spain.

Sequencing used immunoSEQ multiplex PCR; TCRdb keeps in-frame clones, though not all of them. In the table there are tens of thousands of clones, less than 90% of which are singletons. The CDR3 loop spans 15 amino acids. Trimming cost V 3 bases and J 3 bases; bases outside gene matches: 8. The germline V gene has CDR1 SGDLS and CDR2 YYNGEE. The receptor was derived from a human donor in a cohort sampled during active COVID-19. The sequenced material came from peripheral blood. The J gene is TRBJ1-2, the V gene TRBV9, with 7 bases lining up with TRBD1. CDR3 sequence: CASSATGRWDYGYTF. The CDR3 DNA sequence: TGTGCCAGCAGCGCGACAGGGAGGTGGGACTATGGCTACACCTTC.